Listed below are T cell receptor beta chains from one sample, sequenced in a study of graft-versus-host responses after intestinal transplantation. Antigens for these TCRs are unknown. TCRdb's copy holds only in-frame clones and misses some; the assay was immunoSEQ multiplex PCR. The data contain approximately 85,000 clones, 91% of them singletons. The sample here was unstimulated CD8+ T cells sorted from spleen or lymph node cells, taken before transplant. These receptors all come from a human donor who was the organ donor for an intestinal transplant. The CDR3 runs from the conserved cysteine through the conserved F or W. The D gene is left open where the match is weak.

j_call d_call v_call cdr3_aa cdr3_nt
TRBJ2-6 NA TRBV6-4 CASSPRGGAGANVLTF TGTGCCAGCAGTCCTAGGGGGGGAGCCGGGGCCAACGTCCTGACTTTC
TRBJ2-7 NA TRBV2 CASLGIWGYEQYF TGTGCCAGCCTAGGAATTTGGGGGTACGAGCAGTACTTC
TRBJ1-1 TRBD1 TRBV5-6 CASSLLQGADTEAFF TGTGCCAGCAGCTTGTTACAGGGGGCGGACACTGAAGCTTTCTTT
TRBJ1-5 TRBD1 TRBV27 CASQTGGKDQPQHF TGTGCCAGCCAGACAGGGGGCAAGGATCAGCCCCAGCATTTT
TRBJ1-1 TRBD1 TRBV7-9 CASSSGQEYAEWTEAFF TGTGCCAGCAGCTCTGGACAGGAGTACGCAGAGTGGACTGAAGCTTTCTTT
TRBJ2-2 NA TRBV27 CASSLSHGSGELFF TGTGCCAGCAGTTTATCCCACGGGTCCGGGGAGCTGTTTTTT
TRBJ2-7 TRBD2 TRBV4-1 CASSQDHSPSGGSYEQYF TGCGCCAGCAGCCAAGATCATAGTCCTAGCGGGGGCTCCTACGAGCAGTACTTC
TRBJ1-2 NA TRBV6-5 CASSDGGNYGYTF TGTGCCAGCAGCGACGGAGGAAACTATGGCTACACCTTC
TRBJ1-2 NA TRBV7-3 CASSLFPGENYGYTF TGTGCCAGCAGCTTATTTCCCGGGGAGAACTATGGCTACACCTTC
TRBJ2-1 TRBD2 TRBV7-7 CASSLGALAGGDEQFF TGTGCTAGCAGCTTAGGGGCACTAGCGGGAGGGGATGAGCAGTTCTTC
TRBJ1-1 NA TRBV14 CASSQGALEAFF TGTGCCAGCAGCCAAGGAGCACTTGAAGCTTTCTTT
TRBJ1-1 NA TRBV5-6 CASSSDTMNTEAFF TGTGCCAGCAGCTCCGACACCATGAACACTGAAGCTTTCTTT
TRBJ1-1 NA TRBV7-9 CASSQIWGTSEAFF TGTGCCAGCAGCCAAATTTGGGGGACATCAGAAGCTTTCTTT
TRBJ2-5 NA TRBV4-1 CASGYPPQETQYF TGCGCCAGCGGTTACCCTCCACAGGAGACCCAGTACTTC
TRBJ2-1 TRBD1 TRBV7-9 CASSSQVLVQGASYNEQFF TGTGCCAGCAGCTCCCAGGTTCTGGTGCAGGGGGCCTCCTACAATGAGCAGTTCTTC
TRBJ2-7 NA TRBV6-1 CASDGRANYEQYF TGTGCTAGCGATGGAAGGGCCAACTACGAGCAGTACTTC
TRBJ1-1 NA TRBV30 CAWSGRTAGTNTEAFF TGTGCCTGGAGTGGACGGACTGCAGGGACGAACACTGAAGCTTTCTTT
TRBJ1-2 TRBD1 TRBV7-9 CASSGNRGDGYTF TGTGCCAGCAGCGGTAACAGGGGGGACGGCTACACCTTC
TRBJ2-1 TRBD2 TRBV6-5 CASSSTGGECEQFF TGTGCCAGCAGCTCTACGGGAGGGGAGTGCGAGCAGTTCTTC
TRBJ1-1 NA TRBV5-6 CASSVGPAAGNTEAFF TGTGCCAGCAGCGTAGGTCCCGCCGCGGGGAACACTGAAGCTTTCTTT
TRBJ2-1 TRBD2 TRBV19 CASSQREDEQFF TGTGCCAGTTCTCAGCGGGAGGATGAGCAGTTCTTC
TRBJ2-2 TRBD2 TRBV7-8 CASSQVASGRANTGELFF TGTGCCAGCAGCCAAGTAGCATCGGGGAGGGCCAACACCGGGGAGCTGTTTTTT
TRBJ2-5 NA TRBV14 CASSQTARETQYF TGTGCCAGCAGCCAAACAGCTCGCGAGACCCAGTACTTC
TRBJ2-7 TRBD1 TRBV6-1 CASSDDRGTYEQYF TGTGCCAGCAGTGATGACAGGGGGACCTACGAGCAGTACTTC
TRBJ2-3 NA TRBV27 CASSPWWVVADTQYF TGTGCCAGCAGTCCGTGGTGGGTGGTCGCAGATACGCAGTATTTT
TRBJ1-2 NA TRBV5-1 CASSLEMGGPGGYTF TGCGCCAGCAGCTTGGAAATGGGTGGACCTGGTGGCTACACCTTC
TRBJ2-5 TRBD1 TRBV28 CASRGRDRVGGQYF TGTGCCAGCAGAGGACGGGACAGGGTAGGCGGGCAGTACTTC
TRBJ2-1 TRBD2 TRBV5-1 CASSSGGPSYNEQFF TGCGCCAGCAGCTCGGGGGGGCCGTCCTACAATGAGCAGTTCTTC
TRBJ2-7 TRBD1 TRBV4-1 CASSQGGAGGDEQYF TGCGCCAGCAGCCAAGGAGGGGCAGGGGGTGACGAGCAGTACTTC
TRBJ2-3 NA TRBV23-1 CASSQPWGQYF TGCGCCAGCAGTCAACCGTGGGGGCAGTATTTT
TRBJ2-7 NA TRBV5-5 CASSFLGDEQYF TGTGCCAGCAGCTTCTTGGGTGACGAGCAGTACTTC
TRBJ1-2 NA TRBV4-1 CASSHSFRAYGYTF TGCGCCAGCAGCCACTCATTCCGGGCCTATGGCTACACCTTC
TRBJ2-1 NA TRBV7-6 CASSLAGYAESGLNNEQFF TGTGCCAGCAGCTTAGCAGGGTATGCGGAATCGGGGCTTAACAATGAGCAGTTCTTC